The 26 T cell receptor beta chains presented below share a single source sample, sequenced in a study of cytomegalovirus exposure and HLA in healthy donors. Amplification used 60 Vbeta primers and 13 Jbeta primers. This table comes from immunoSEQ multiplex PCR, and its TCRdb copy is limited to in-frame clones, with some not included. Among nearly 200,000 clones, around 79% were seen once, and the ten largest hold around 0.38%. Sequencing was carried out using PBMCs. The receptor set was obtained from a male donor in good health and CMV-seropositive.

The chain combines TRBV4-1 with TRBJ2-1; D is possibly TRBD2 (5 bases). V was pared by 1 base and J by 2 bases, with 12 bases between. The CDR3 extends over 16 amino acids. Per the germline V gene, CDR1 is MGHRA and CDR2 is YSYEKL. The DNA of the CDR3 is TGCGCCAGCAGCCAAGTGGAAGCGGATACCTACAATGAGCAGTTCTTC. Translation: CASSQVEADTYNEQFF.

The CDR3 DNA is TGTGCCAGCACCCCGCTTCCCGACGACATGACTGAAGCTTTCTTT. It codes for CASTPLPDDMTEAFF. The V and J genes are TRBV21-1 and TRBJ1-1; the table's TRBD1 call for D was not verified on the DNA. TRBV21-1 is given as a pseudogene. The CDR3 spans 15 residues.

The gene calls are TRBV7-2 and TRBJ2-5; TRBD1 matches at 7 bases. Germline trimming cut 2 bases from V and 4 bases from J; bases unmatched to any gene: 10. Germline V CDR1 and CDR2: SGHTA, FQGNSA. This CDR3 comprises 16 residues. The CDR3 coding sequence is TGTGCCAGCAGCTTATTGGGACAGAGGGCTCCAGAGACCCAGTACTTC. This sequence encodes CASSLLGQRAPETQYF. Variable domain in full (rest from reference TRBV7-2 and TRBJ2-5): GAGVSQSPSNKVTEKGKDVELRCDPISGHTALYWYRQSLGQGLEFLIYFQGNSAPDKSGLPSDRFSAERTGGSVSTLTIQRTQQEDSAVYLCASSLLGQRAPETQYFGPGTRLLVL.

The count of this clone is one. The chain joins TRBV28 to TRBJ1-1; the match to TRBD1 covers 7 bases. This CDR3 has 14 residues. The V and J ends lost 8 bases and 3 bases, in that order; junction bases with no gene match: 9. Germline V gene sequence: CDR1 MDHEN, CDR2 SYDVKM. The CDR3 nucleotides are TGTGCCAGCGGACAGGCCCCACGAGACACTGAAGCTTTCTTT. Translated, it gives CASGQAPRDTEAFF.

Written as DNA, the CDR3 is TGTGCTAGTGGTTTGCGGGGGGGTCGGGGCTACACCTTC. Its protein is CASGLRGGRGYTF. The V call is TRBV12-5, the J call TRBJ1-2; maybe TRBD1 (5 bases). Germline V lookup: CDR1 LGHNT, CDR2 FRNRAP. The CDR3 length is 13 residues. Deletions cut 2 bases from V and 8 bases from J, with 12 bases between.

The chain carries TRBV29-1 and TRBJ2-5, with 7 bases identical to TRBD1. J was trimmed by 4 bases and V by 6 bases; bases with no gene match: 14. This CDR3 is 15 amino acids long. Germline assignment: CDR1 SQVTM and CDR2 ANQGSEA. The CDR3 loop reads CSVPRGQSFVETQYF. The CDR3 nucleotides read TGCAGCGTCCCCCGGGGACAGAGCTTTGTAGAGACCCAGTACTTC. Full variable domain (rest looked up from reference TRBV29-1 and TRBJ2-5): SAVISQKPSRDICQRGTSLTIQCQVDSQVTMMFWYRQQPGQSLTLIATANQGSEATYESGFVIDKFPISRPNLTFSTLTVSNMSPEDSSIYLCSVPRGQSFVETQYFGPGTRLLVL.

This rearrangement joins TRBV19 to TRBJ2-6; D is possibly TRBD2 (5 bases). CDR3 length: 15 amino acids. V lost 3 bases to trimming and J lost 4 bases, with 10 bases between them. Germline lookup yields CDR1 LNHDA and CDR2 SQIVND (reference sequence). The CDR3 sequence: CASSMRVPGANVLTF. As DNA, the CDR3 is TGTGCCAGTAGTATGCGGGTCCCCGGGGCCAACGTCCTGACTTTC. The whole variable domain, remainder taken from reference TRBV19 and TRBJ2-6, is DGGITQSPKYLFRKEGQNVTLSCEQNLNHDAMYWYRQDPGQGLRLIYYSQIVNDFQKGDIAEGYSVSREKKESFPLTVTSAQKNPTAFYLCASSMRVPGANVLTFGAGSRLTVL.

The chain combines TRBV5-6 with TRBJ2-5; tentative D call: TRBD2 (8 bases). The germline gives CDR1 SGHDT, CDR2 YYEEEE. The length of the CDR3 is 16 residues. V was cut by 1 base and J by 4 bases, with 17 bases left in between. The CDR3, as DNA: TGTGCCAGCAGCTTGCTCGGGAGGGGGCTGCGAGAGACCCAGTACTTC. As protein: CASSLLGRGLRETQYF.

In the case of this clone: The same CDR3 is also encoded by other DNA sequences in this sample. This CDR3 reads CASREARNTEAFF. In DNA form, the CDR3 reads TGTGCCAGCAGAGAGGCCCGGAACACTGAAGCTTTCTTT. The chain couples TRBV25-1 to TRBJ1-1; D unresolved. CDR1 is MGHDK, CDR2 SYGVNS, per germline. This CDR3 is 13 amino acids long. V lost 6 bases and J 1 base, leaving 9 bases between the germline ends.

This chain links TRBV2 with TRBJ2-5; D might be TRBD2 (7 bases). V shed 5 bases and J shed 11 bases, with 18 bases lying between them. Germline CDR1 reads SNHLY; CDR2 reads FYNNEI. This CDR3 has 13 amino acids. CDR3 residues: CASSPRGGGEQYF. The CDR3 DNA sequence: TGTGCCAGCAGTCCCAGGGGAGGGGGGGAGCAGTACTTC.

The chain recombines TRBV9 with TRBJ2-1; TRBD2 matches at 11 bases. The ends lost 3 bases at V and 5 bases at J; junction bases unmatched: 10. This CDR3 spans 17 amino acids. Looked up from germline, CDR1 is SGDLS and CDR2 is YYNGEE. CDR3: CASSDYSGRAPNNEQFF. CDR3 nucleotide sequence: TGTGCCAGCAGCGATTATAGCGGGAGGGCCCCCAACAATGAGCAGTTCTTC.

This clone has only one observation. CDR3 region: CASSYRGETQYF. The DNA for the CDR3 is TGTGCCAGCAGTTACAGGGGTGAGACCCAGTACTTC. The chain joins TRBV2 to TRBJ2-5; 7 positions match TRBD1. CDR1 and CDR2 (germline): SNHLY, FYNNEI. The ends lost 5 bases at V and 5 bases at J; junction bases unmatched: 2. The CDR3 is 12 amino acids.

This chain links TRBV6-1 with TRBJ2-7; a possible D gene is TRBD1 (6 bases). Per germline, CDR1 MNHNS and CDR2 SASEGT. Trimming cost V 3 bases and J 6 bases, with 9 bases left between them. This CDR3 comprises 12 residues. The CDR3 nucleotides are TGTGCCAGCAGTGAGTCAGGGGTCGAGCAGTACTTC. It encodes CASSESGVEQYF.

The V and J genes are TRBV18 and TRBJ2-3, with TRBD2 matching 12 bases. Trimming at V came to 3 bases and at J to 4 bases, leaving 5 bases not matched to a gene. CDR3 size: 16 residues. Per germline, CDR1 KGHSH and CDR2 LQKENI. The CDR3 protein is CASSPRLAGDADTQYF. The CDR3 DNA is TGTGCCAGCTCACCCAGACTAGCGGGAGATGCAGATACGCAGTATTTT.

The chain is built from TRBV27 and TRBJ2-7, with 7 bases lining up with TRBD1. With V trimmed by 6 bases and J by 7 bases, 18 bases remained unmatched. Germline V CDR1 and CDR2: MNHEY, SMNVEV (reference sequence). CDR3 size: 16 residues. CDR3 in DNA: TGTGCCAGCAGCTGGGGTCGGACAGGCCATTCCGAGGAGCAGTACTTC. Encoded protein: CASSWGRTGHSEEQYF.

The chain's CDR3 is CASSVEPGINQPQHF. CDR3 nucleotides: TGTGCCAGCAGCGTCGAGCCGGGAATCAATCAGCCCCAGCATTTT. The chain links TRBV9 to TRBJ1-5; D gene uncertain. V shed 2 bases and J shed 3 bases, with 12 bases lying between them. Germline CDR1 reads SGDLS; CDR2 reads YYNGEE. This CDR3 has 15 amino acids.

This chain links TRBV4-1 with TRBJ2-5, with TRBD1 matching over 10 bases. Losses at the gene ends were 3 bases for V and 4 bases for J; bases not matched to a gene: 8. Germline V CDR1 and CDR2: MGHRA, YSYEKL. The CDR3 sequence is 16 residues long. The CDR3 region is CASSQDRGFGAETQYF. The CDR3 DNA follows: TGCGCCAGCAGCCAGGACAGGGGGTTCGGCGCAGAGACCCAGTACTTC.

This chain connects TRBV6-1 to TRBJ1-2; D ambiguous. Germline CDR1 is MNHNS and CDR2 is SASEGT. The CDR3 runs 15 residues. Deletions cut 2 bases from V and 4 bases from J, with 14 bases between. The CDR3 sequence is CASSEIQRLLYGYTF. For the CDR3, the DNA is TGTGCCAGCAGTGAAATCCAGCGGCTACTCTATGGCTACACCTTC.

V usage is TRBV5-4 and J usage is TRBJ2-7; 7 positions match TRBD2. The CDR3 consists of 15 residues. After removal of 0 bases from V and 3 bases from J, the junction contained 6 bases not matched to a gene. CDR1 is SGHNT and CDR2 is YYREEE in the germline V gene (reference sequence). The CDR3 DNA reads TGTGCCAGCAGCTTGGGTAGCGGGTCTTACTACGAGCAGTACTTC. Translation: CASSLGSGSYYEQYF.

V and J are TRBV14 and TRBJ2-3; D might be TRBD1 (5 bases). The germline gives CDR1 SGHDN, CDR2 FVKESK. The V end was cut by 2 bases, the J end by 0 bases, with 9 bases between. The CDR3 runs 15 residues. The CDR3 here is CASSQPPGSTDTQYF. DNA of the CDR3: TGTGCCAGCAGCCAACCCCCAGGGAGCACAGATACGCAGTATTTT.

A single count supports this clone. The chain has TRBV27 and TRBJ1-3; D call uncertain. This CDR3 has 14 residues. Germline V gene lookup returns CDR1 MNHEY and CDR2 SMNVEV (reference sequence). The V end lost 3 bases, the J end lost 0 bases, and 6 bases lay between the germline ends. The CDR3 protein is CASSFDSSGNTIYF. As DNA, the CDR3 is TGTGCCAGCAGTTTCGATAGCTCTGGAAACACCATATATTTT.

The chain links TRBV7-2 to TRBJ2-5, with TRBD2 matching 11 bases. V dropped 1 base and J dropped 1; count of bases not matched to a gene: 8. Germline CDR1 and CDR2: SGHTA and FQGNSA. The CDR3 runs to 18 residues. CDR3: CASSLGLLAGGTQETQYF. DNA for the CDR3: TGTGCCAGCAGCTTAGGGTTGCTAGCGGGAGGAACCCAAGAGACCCAGTACTTC.

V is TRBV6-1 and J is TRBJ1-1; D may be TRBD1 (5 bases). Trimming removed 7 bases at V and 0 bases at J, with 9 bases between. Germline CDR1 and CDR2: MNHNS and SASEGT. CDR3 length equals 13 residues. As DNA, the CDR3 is TGTGCCAGCACCCTGACAGTGAACACTGAAGCTTTCTTT. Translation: CASTLTVNTEAFF.

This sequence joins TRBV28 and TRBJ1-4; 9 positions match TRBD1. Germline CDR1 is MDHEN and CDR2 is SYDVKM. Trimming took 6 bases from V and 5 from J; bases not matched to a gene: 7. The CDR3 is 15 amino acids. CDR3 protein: CASRDTGGSNEKLFF. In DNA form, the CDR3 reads TGTGCCAGCAGGGACACAGGGGGCTCCAATGAAAAACTGTTTTTT. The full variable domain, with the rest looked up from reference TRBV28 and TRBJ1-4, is DVKVTQSSRYLVKRTGEKVFLECVQDMDHENMFWYRQDPGLGLRLIYFSYDVKMKEKGDIPEGYSVSREKKERFSLILESASTNQTSMYLCASRDTGGSNEKLFFGSGTQLSVL.

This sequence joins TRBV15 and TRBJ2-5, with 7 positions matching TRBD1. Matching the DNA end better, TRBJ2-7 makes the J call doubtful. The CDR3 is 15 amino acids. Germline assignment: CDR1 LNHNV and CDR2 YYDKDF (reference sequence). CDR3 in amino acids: CATSNTGTDVYEQYF. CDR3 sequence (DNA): TGTGCCACCAGCAATACCGGGACAGATGTCTACGAGCAGTACTTC.

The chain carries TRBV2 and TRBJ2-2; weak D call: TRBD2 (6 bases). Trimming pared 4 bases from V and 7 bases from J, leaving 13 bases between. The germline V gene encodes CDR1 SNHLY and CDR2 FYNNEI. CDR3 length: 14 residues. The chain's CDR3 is CASSVRDSVGELFF. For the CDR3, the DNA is TGTGCCAGCAGTGTAAGGGACTCGGTCGGGGAGCTGTTTTTT.